This T cell receptor (beta chain) derives from a study of cytomegalovirus exposure and HLA in healthy donors. This clone appeared a single time. No antigen is known for it. Findings and caveats of the study: Most TCR sequences proved rare, with some public TCRs found in many donors. Published work reported that the classifier diagnosed cytomegalovirus status with high specificity and sensitivity. The finding came from a later analysis; first-cohort TCR clusters tended to co-occur in the roughly 120 validation repertoires. The listing of approximately 160 TCR beta chains classed them as cytomegalovirus-associated.

TCRdb's copy holds only in-frame clones and misses some; the assay was immunoSEQ multiplex PCR. Among under 140,000 clones, roughly 90% were seen once, and the ten largest hold around 1.8%. This TCR derives from a woman aged 18-29 years in good health and CMV-seronegative. The sample was PBMCs.

CDR3 protein: CASSFPTSGRELRETQYF. As DNA, the CDR3 is TGTGCCAGCAGTTTCCCGACTAGCGGGAGGGAATTGAGAGAGACCCAGTACTTC. The rearrangement joins TRBV2 to TRBJ2-5, with 14 bases that match TRBD2. V trimming: 5 bases; J trimming: 4 bases; junction bases outside the gene matches: 12. Germline CDR1 SNHLY, CDR2 FYNNEI. The CDR3 has 18 amino acids.